This T cell receptor beta chain was found in a study of T-cell memory formation after mild COVID-19. Via MiXCR, TCRdb re-called the 5' RACE reads, giving one row per CDR3 protein. The profile shows more than 450,000 distinct CDR3 sequences, around 17% of them singletons. Trimming shortened V by 6 bases and J by 0 bases, and 17 bases separated the two germline ends. Germline loops: CDR1 SEHNR, CDR2 FQNEAQ (reference sequence). The CDR3 consists of 16 residues. Specimen: PBMCs or a T cell subset sorted from them (not recorded which). The sequence was collected from an adult woman who had mild COVID-19 (a few samples of this study predate the infection). Cell type and time point are not known. The chain is built from TRBV7-9 and TRBJ1-2; no clear D gene. The CDR3: CASRQTAANANYGYTF. The CDR3 DNA reads TGTGCCAGCAGACAAACCGCCGCGAATGCTAACTATGGCTACACCTTC. The full variable domain, with the rest looked up from reference TRBV7-9 and TRBJ1-2, is DTGVSQNPRHKITKRGQNVTFRCDPISEHNRLYWYRQTLGQGPEFLTYFQNEAQLEKSRLLSDRFSAERPKGSFSTLEIQRTEQGDSAMYLCASRQTAANANYGYTFGSGTRLTVV.